The 3 T cell receptor beta chains below all came from one sample that was sequenced in a study of blood T cell repertoires in COVID-19. Profiled with immunoSEQ multiplex PCR; TCRdb holds only in-frame clones, not every one. The table records about 110,000 clones, approximately 83% of them present only once. Specimen: peripheral blood. The origin of the receptors is an older woman with acute or convalescent COVID-19.

This clone has more than one count but fewer than ten. The V and J genes are TRBV9 and TRBJ1-1; TRBD1 matches 9 bases. The CDR3 runs 16 residues. Trimming cost V 3 bases and J 3 bases; bases outside gene matches: 9. Germline V gene sequence: CDR1 SGDLS, CDR2 YYNGEE. The chain's CDR3 is CASSEGTGRGHTEAFF. In DNA, the CDR3 is TGTGCCAGCAGCGAGGGGACAGGGCGGGGTCACACTGAAGCTTTCTTT.

This clone was seen a few times. J is TRBJ1-1 and V is TRBV30; 9 bases line up with TRBD1. Germline CDR1 GTSNPN, CDR2 SVGIG (reference sequence). The CDR3 covers 17 residues. The J segment lost 1 base and the V segment lost 2 bases, leaving 11 bases of the junction unmatched. CDR3 coding DNA: TGTGCCTGGAGTCCACCGGGACAGGGCTCGAGGAACACTGAAGCTTTCTTT. Protein: CAWSPPGQGSRNTEAFF.

The V and J genes are TRBV6-1 and TRBJ2-3, with 15 bases matching TRBD2. CDR1 is MNHNS and CDR2 is SASEGT in the germline V gene. Losses at the gene ends were 2 bases for V and 7 bases for J; bases not matched to a gene: 13. CDR3 length: 19 amino acids. CDR3: CASSEQGGLAGGYVNTQYF. CDR3 coding DNA: TGTGCCAGCAGTGAACAAGGGGGACTAGCGGGAGGTTACGTCAATACGCAGTATTTT.